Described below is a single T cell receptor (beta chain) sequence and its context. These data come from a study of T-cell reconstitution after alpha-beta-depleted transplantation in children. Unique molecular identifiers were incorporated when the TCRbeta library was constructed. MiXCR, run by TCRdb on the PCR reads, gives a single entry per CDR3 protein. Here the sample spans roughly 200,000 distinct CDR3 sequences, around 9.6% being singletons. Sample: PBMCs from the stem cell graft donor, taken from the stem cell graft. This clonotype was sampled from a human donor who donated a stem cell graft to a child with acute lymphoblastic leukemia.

For the CDR3, the DNA is TGTGCCAGCAGCTTGATGGCTTGGGAGACCCAGTACTTC. Its translation is CASSLMAWETQYF. The chain employs TRBV5-6 and TRBJ2-5; D ambiguous. There are 13 residues in the CDR3. The germline V and J ends were trimmed by 1 base and 5 bases, with 9 bases remaining between them. Germline values: CDR1 SGHDT, CDR2 YYEEEE.